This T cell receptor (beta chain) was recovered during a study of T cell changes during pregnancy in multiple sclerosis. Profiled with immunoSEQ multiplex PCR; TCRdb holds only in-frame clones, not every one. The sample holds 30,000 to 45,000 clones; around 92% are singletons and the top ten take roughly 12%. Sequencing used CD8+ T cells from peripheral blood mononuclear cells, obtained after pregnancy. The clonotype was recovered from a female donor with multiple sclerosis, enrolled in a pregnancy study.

This chain's CDR3 is CATTNRVGYEQYF. As DNA, the CDR3 is TGTGCCACCACGAACAGGGTTGGCTACGAGCAGTACTTC. The V gene is TRBV2, the J gene TRBJ2-7; a possible D gene is TRBD1 (6 bases). V was trimmed by 10 bases and J by 3 bases, leaving 16 bases between them. Germline values: CDR1 SNHLY, CDR2 FYNNEI. CDR3 size: 13 residues.